The TCR beta chain described here comes from a study of blood T cells in healthy people across ages. This CDR3 has 10 residues. The ends were cut back, 6 bases at V and 10 bases at J, with 12 bases in the middle. Germline loops: CDR1 DFQATT, CDR2 SNEGSKA (reference sequence). A second roughly 6 to 12 cycle PCR used barcoded and J-beta primers. TCRdb processed the 5' RACE reads anew with MiXCR; each CDR3 protein has one entry. Here the sample spans over 1,200,000 distinct CDR3 sequences, 45% to 70% being singletons. In this sample, this clonotype turned up a few times. The chain carries TRBV20-1 and TRBJ1-2; D remains ambiguous. This receptor was obtained from a man in his late teens or twenties in good health. The source material was blood. The CDR3 is CSAPERVYTF. CDR3 nucleotides: TGCAGTGCCCCGGAGCGGGTCTACACCTTC.